Listed below are T cell receptor beta chains from one sample, sequenced in a study of early T cells in non-severe SARS-CoV-2 infection. TCRdb independently ran MiXCR on the 5' RACE reads; one entry per CDR3 protein. This table has tens of thousands of distinct CDR3 sequences, around 16% appearing once. The starting material was whole blood, obtained at baseline. All receptors derive from an adult who was a healthcare worker with PCR-confirmed SARS-CoV-2 infection or an uninfected control (not recorded which). CDR3s include the opening cysteine and the closing phenylalanine or tryptophan.

j_call v_call cdr3_aa
TRBJ2-1 TRBV19 CASAGLDNEQFF
TRBJ2-5 TRBV7-2 CVSRRQETQYF
TRBJ2-7 TRBV14 CASSQAGGRAYEQYF
TRBJ2-5 TRBV20-1 CSARDPGGAETQYF
TRBJ2-7 TRBV5-1 CASSLEVATSYEQYF
TRBJ2-7 TRBV7-2 CASSFGQGPYEQYF
TRBJ1-1 TRBV11-2 CASSPQTPGPEAFF
TRBJ2-3 TRBV27 CASSLSAGILDTQYF
TRBJ2-7 TRBV2 CANRQGRGEQYF
TRBJ1-2 TRBV5-6 CASSLFSSGGSGYTF
TRBJ2-3 TRBV7-9 CASSSRSGREDTDTQYF
TRBJ2-1 TRBV6-2/TRBV6-3 CASSATDYNEQFF
TRBJ2-7 TRBV7-8 CASSLARPGFHEQYF
TRBJ2-3 TRBV20-1 CSARPEGDTQYF
TRBJ2-7 TRBV20-1 CSARKGTEQYF
TRBJ1-2 TRBV5-1 CASSPGGQPHYGYTF
TRBJ1-5 TRBV20-1 CSASGGNQPQHF
TRBJ2-1 TRBV19 CASSSTFGNEQFF
TRBJ2-3 TRBV4-3 CASSQAPGRTDTQYF
TRBJ2-7 TRBV7-9 CASSFERTVPYEQYF
TRBJ2-7 TRBV5-1 CASSASFSYEQYF
TRBJ2-3 TRBV28 CASTLTGAGTDTQYF
TRBJ1-1 TRBV20-1 CSAPWGTGATEAFF
TRBJ1-1 TRBV7-9 CASSRGIDEAFF
TRBJ2-1 TRBV27 CASSLSGTGSFAANNEQFF
TRBJ1-1 TRBV6-6 CASSPTGRDRDLAFF